The TCR beta chain under discussion was sequenced for a study of T cell repertoires in cytomegalovirus infection. TCRdb called the reads again in MiXCR, with one record for every CDR3 protein. The sample yields roughly 250,000 distinct CDR3 sequences, approximately 24% seen once. CDR1 is SGDLS, CDR2 YYNGEE, per germline. The CDR3 has 16 amino acids. The trim removed 4 bases at V and 9 bases at J, leaving 13 bases unmatched. The genes are TRBV9 and TRBJ2-1; the match to TRBD2 covers 10 bases. The sequenced sample was CD8+ T cells from PBMCs. The TCR sequence derives from a human donor in good health (CMV status not recorded). Some clones in this sample may be carry-over from other donors' samples. CDR3 in DNA: TGTGCCAGCAGCCCCCTCCCCAGCGGGGGGGCGGGTGAGCAGTTCTTC. It encodes CASSPLPSGGAGEQFF.